These 29 T cell receptor beta chains were all obtained from the same sample, sequenced in a study of T-cell memory formation after mild COVID-19. TCRdb redid the calling of the 5' RACE reads with MiXCR, one entry per CDR3 protein. The sample records 150,000 or so distinct CDR3 sequences, about 15% being singletons. Sequencing input: PBMCs or a T cell subset sorted from them (not recorded which). The receptors originated from an adult woman who had mild COVID-19 (a few samples of this study predate the infection). Cell type and time point are not known.

The CDR3 bases are TGTGCCAGCAGCGATCCGCAAGGGCCCGGCCGGGAGCTGTTTTTT. Its translation: CASSDPQGPGRELFF. The chain carries TRBV7-6 and TRBJ2-2; D ambiguous. The ends were cut back, 5 bases at V and 9 bases at J, with 19 bases in the middle. The length of the CDR3 is 15 residues. Germline CDR1 reads SGHVS; CDR2 reads FNYEAQ.

The V and J genes are TRBV3-1 and TRBJ2-3; no firm D call. This CDR3 is built from 13 residues. Germline lookup yields CDR1 LGHDT and CDR2 YNNKEL (reference sequence). Trimming shortened V by 0 bases and J by 2 bases, and 3 bases separated the two germline ends. CDR3 in DNA: TGTGCCAGCAGCCAAGAACTCACAGATACGCAGTATTTT. Its protein is CASSQELTDTQYF.

In this sample, this clonotype turned up many times. The V call is TRBV24-1, the J call TRBJ2-7; the D gene could be TRBD1 or TRBD2 (6 bases each). Germline-derived CDR1 and CDR2 are KGHDR and SFDVKD. V lost 1 base, J lost 5 bases, and 8 bases lay in between. This CDR3 contains 13 residues. CDR3 loop: CATSDLGGNEQYF. The CDR3 region has the DNA TGTGCCACCAGTGATTTAGGGGGGAACGAGCAGTACTTC.

The rearrangement joins TRBV7-9 to TRBJ2-7; D tentatively reads TRBD1 or TRBD2 (5 bases each). The CDR3 spans 16 residues. V was cut by 1 base and J by 7 bases, with 20 bases left in between. Germline CDR1 reads SEHNR; CDR2 reads FQNEAQ (reference sequence). CDR3 loop: CASSLVVPGTEGEQYF. The CDR3 DNA sequence: TGTGCCAGCAGCTTAGTAGTCCCCGGGACCGAGGGGGAGCAGTACTTC.

This chain links TRBV24-1 with TRBJ1-2; D gene ambiguous. The germline CDR1 and CDR2 sequences are KGHDR and SFDVKD. The CDR3 length is 14 residues. Trimming took 1 base from V and 0 from J, leaving 5 bases between them. CDR3 amino acids: CATSDFRTNYGYTF. The CDR3 bases are TGTGCCACCAGTGATTTTAGGACTAACTATGGCTACACCTTC.

The rearrangement joins TRBV18 to TRBJ2-3, with D perhaps TRBD1 (5 bases). Germline loops: CDR1 KGHSH, CDR2 LQKENI. The CDR3 has 12 amino acids. Between the trimmed V and J ends, which lost 2 bases and 8 bases, there was a span of 8 bases. CDR3 loop: CASSPDSTTQYF. The CDR3 DNA follows: TGTGCCAGCTCACCAGACAGTACTACGCAGTATTTT.

This clonotype was counted a few times. The V and J genes are TRBV2 and TRBJ2-6; 7 bases fit TRBD2. Per germline, CDR1 SNHLY and CDR2 FYNNEI. The CDR3 is 19 residues long. The junction had 11 bases not matched to a gene; V was cut back by 3 bases and J by 0 bases. The CDR3 nucleotides read TGTGCCAGCAGTGAGCCCCCGGGGGGTTCTAGCTCTGGGGCCAACGTCCTGACTTTC. Translating gives CASSEPPGGSSSGANVLTF. Full variable domain (outside the CDR3, taken from reference TRBV2 and TRBJ2-6): EPEVTQTPSHQVTQMGQEVILRCVPISNHLYFYWYRQILGQKVEFLVSFYNNEISEKSEIFDDQFSVERPDGSNFTLKIRSTKLEDSAMYFCASSEPPGGSSSGANVLTFGAGSRLTVL.

V and J are TRBV7-2 and TRBJ2-1; D is unresolved. Germline CDR1 SGHTA, CDR2 FQGNSA. This CDR3 region has 14 residues. Trimming shortened V by 6 bases and J by 4 bases, and 13 bases separated the two germline ends. CDR3 coding DNA: TGTGCCAGCAGGCCCGCCAGAAGGTACAATGAGCAGTTCTTC. Residues: CASRPARRYNEQFF.

The chain employs TRBV9 and TRBJ2-3; 10 positions agree with TRBD2. With 3 bases clipped from V and 2 bases from J, the junction kept 12 bases outside the gene matches. The CDR3 extends over 18 amino acids. Germline CDR1 reads SGDLS; CDR2 reads YYNGEE. The DNA for the CDR3 is TGTGCCAGCAGCGAGTTCGCCGGGACTAGCGCCAACACAGATACGCAGTATTTT. This gives the protein CASSEFAGTSANTDTQYF.

This chain joins TRBV4-2 and TRBJ2-2, with 7 bases lining up with TRBD1. The CDR3 is 17 residues long. The ends lost 1 base at V and 1 base at J; junction bases unmatched: 6. Germline V lookup: CDR1 LGHNA, CDR2 YNFKEQ. The CDR3 DNA is TGTGCCAGCAGCCAAGTCGGACAGGTGGAGAACACCGGGGAGCTGTTTTTT. Translating gives CASSQVGQVENTGELFF.

This clonotype was seen a handful of times. The gene calls are TRBV7-2 and TRBJ2-7, with 8 bases fitting TRBD1. V lost 5 bases, J lost 0 bases, and 6 bases stayed unmatched. Germline V gene sequence: CDR1 SGHTA, CDR2 FQGNSA. The CDR3 is 15 amino acids. CDR3 nucleotides: TGTGCCAGCAGCCATTCCGGGACAGGCTCCTACGAGCAGTACTTC. Translating gives CASSHSGTGSYEQYF.

This clonotype was seen a handful of times. V usage is TRBV5-1 and J usage is TRBJ2-2; 14 nucleotides agree with TRBD2. In germline, CDR1 is SGHRS, CDR2 YFSETQ. J lost 5 bases, V lost 3 bases, and 12 bases had no gene match. This CDR3 has 19 residues. The CDR3 protein is CASSSAPTSGGARTGELFF. The DNA for the CDR3 is TGCGCCAGCAGCTCGGCCCCGACTAGCGGGGGGGCTAGAACCGGGGAGCTGTTTTTT.

The chain links TRBV27 to TRBJ2-7; 8 nucleotides match TRBD1. There are 17 residues in the CDR3. From germline, CDR1 is MNHEY and CDR2 SMNVEV (reference sequence). After removal of 3 bases from V and 1 base from J, the junction contained 11 bases not matched to a gene. CDR3 coding DNA: TGTGCCAGCAGTTTGGTCCCTCATGGGACAGGATCCTACGAGCAGTACTTC. Amino acids: CASSLVPHGTGSYEQYF.

This clonotype was observed many times. The rearrangement joins TRBV6-5 to TRBJ2-3, with 7 bases fitting TRBD1. CDR1 is MNHEY, CDR2 SVGAGI, per germline. The CDR3 has 12 amino acids. The junction had 1 base not matched to a gene; V was cut back by 8 bases and J by 2 bases. The CDR3 spells CASGQATDTQYF. The CDR3 DNA follows: TGTGCCAGCGGACAGGCCACAGATACGCAGTATTTT.

About this clonotype: The limits of the CDR3 on the DNA are not certain, so only TCRdb's listed CDR3 is given. The rearrangement links TRBV12-3 or TRBV12-4 to TRBJ2-2; TRBD2, the table's D call, was not compared with the DNA. The CDR3 is 16 residues long, ends included. CDR3 protein: CASSFVPAGNTGDLFF.

Only a few counts were recorded for this clonotype. The V call is TRBV7-6, the J call TRBJ1-1; 9 bases are a match to TRBD1. This CDR3 is built from 15 residues. J gave up 3 bases and V 5 bases, and 7 bases lay outside the gene matches. From germline, CDR1 is SGHVS and CDR2 FNYEAQ. CDR3 DNA sequence: TGTGCCAGCAGCGGATGGACAGGGGAGGACACTGAAGCTTTCTTT. Translating gives CASSGWTGEDTEAFF.

This clonotype was detected many times. The rearrangement links TRBV5-1 to TRBJ2-6; no definite D call. Germline lookup yields CDR1 SGHRS and CDR2 YFSETQ. The V and J ends lost 4 bases and 3 bases respectively, with 11 bases between them. The CDR3 is 15 amino acids. The CDR3 loop reads CASSLPVGGANVLTF. The CDR3 DNA reads as TGCGCCAGCAGCCTTCCAGTTGGTGGGGCCAACGTCCTGACTTTC.

The chain links TRBV13 to TRBJ2-1; either TRBD1 or TRBD2 may supply D (5 bases each). The V gene's germline CDR1 is PRHDT and CDR2 FYEKMQ (reference sequence). The CDR3 spans 16 residues. Trimming took 7 bases from V and 1 from J, leaving 17 bases between them. Here the CDR3 DNA reads TGTGCCAGCACTGGTCACGGGACCCTATCCTACAATGAGCAGTTCTTC. The encoded protein is CASTGHGTLSYNEQFF.

The chain is built from TRBV9 and TRBJ1-6; D remains unclear. Trimming stripped 7 bases from V and 8 bases from J, with 13 bases between. Germline V gene sequence: CDR1 SGDLS, CDR2 YYNGEE. The CDR3 runs to 13 residues. CDR3 in DNA: TGTGCCAGCGGGAGCGGGCGGGATTCACCCCTCCACTTT. Translated, it gives CASGSGRDSPLHF.

This clonotype was seen a handful of times. V gene TRBV6-5 combines with J gene TRBJ2-7; D possibly corresponds to TRBD2 (5 bases). The CDR3 contains 14 residues. Germline lookup yields CDR1 MNHEY and CDR2 SVGAGI. V was clipped by 7 bases and J by 6 bases, with 19 bases between them. The CDR3 loop reads CASKRASSSSEQYF. CDR3 bases: TGTGCCAGCAAAAGGGCTAGCTCGAGCTCCGAGCAGTACTTC.

This clonotype has only a few counts. The chain joins TRBV21-1 to TRBJ2-1. TRBV21-1 is shown as a pseudogene. The CDR3 extends over 15 amino acids. The CDR3: CASSPQMCSYNEQFF. CDR3 bases: TGTGCCAGCAGCCCCCAGATGTGCTCCTACAATGAGCAGTTCTTC.

This CDR3 is CASSGQWAGDEQFF. The CDR3 DNA follows: TGTGCCAGCAGTGGCCAGTGGGCAGGGGATGAGCAGTTCTTC. The V gene is TRBV2, the J gene TRBJ2-1; D may be TRBD1 (6 bases). CDR3 length equals 14 residues. Germline V gene sequence: CDR1 SNHLY, CDR2 FYNNEI. V gave up 4 bases and J gave up 8 bases, with 15 bases separating them.

This clonotype has more than one count but fewer than ten. This chain joins TRBV15 and TRBJ2-5; D call uncertain. Germline assignment: CDR1 LNHNV and CDR2 YYDKDF (reference sequence). The V gene lost 1 base and the J gene lost 3 bases, with 12 bases spanning the gap. The CDR3 runs to 15 residues. CDR3 sequence: CATSRAESSKETQYF. The CDR3 DNA reads as TGTGCCACCAGCAGAGCCGAGAGCAGCAAAGAGACCCAGTACTTC.

The chain links TRBV12-3 or TRBV12-4 to TRBJ2-2, with D unclear. The CDR3 length is 16 residues. Trimming took 5 bases from V and 9 from J, leaving 22 bases between them. The CDR3 reads CASSARVTPLPRELFF. Here the CDR3 DNA reads TGTGCCAGCAGTGCCCGCGTGACACCACTTCCAAGGGAGCTGTTTTTT.

This clonotype was seen a few times. The chain carries TRBV11-2 and TRBJ2-3; TRBD2 matches 10 bases. Germline V lookup: CDR1 SGHAT, CDR2 FQNNGV. V was pared by 5 bases and J by 0 bases, with 17 bases of the junction left unmatched. The CDR3 covers 20 residues. The CDR3 DNA is TGTGCCAGCAGCCGCACTACGGGACTAGCGCTAGCTCCAAGCACAGATACGCAGTATTTT. It yields the protein CASSRTTGLALAPSTDTQYF.

J is TRBJ1-2 and V is TRBV2; 7 nucleotides match TRBD1. V trimming: 6 bases; J trimming: 2 bases; junction bases outside the gene matches: 12. This CDR3 is 16 amino acids long. Per the germline V gene, CDR1 is SNHLY and CDR2 is FYNNEI. CDR3 coding DNA: TGTGCCAGCAGGAAAAGTGGAAGGGACAGAAACTATGGCTACACCTTC. This gives the protein CASRKSGRDRNYGYTF. The complete variable domain, with remaining parts taken from reference TRBV2 and TRBJ1-2, reads EPEVTQTPSHQVTQMGQEVILRCVPISNHLYFYWYRQILGQKVEFLVSFYNNEISEKSEIFDDQFSVERPDGSNFTLKIRSTKLEDSAMYFCASRKSGRDRNYGYTFGSGTRLTVV.

The table lists this clonotype with a few counts. This sequence joins TRBV4-1 and TRBJ1-6; 10 bases match TRBD1. This CDR3 has 16 residues. V shed 3 bases, J shed 6 bases, and the junction held 5 bases outside the gene matches. Germline values: CDR1 MGHRA, CDR2 YSYEKL. Written as DNA, the CDR3 is TGCGCCAGCAGCCATGCATGGACAGGGGGTAATTCACCCCTCCACTTT. It yields the protein CASSHAWTGGNSPLHF.

This clonotype turned up a few times. The chain links TRBV7-9 to TRBJ2-3; D perhaps matches TRBD2 (6 bases). Germline loops: CDR1 SEHNR, CDR2 FQNEAQ (reference sequence). V lost 6 bases and J 11 bases, leaving 12 bases between the germline ends. The CDR3 runs to 11 residues. CDR3 protein: CASSPLAEQYF. DNA of the CDR3: TGTGCCAGCAGTCCGTTAGCGGAGCAGTATTTT.

This clonotype appeared a few times. V usage is TRBV4-2 and J usage is TRBJ1-1; D is uncertain. Germline V gene sequence: CDR1 LGHNA, CDR2 YNFKEQ. CDR3 length equals 17 residues. V shed 1 base and J shed 0 bases, with 15 bases lying between them. The CDR3 DNA reads TGTGCCAGCAGCCAAGGTCCCCATGGAGGAATGAACACTGAAGCTTTCTTT. Protein product: CASSQGPHGGMNTEAFF.